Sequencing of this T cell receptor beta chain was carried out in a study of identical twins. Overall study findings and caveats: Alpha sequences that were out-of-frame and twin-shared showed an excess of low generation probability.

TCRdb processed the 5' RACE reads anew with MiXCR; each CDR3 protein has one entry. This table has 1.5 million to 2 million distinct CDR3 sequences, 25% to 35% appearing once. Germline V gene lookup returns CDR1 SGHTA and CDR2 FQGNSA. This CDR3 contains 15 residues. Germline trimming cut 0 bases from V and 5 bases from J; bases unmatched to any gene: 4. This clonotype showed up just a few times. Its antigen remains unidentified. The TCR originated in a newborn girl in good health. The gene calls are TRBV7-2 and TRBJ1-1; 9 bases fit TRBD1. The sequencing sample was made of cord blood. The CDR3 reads CASSLAGTGLTEAFF. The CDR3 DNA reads TGTGCCAGCAGCTTAGCTGGGACAGGGCTAACTGAAGCTTTCTTT.